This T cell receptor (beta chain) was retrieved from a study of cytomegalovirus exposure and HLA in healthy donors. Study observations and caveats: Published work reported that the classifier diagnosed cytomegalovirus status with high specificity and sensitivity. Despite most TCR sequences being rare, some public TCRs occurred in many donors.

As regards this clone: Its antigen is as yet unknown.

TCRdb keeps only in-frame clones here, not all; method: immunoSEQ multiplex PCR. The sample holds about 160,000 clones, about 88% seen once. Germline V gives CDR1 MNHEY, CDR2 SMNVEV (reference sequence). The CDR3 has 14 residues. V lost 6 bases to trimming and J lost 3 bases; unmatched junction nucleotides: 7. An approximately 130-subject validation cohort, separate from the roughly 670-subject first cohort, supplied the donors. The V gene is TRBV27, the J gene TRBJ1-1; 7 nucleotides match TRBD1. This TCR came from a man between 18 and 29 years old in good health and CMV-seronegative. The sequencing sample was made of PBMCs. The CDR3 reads CASSGGQQHTEAFF. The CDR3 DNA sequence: TGTGCCAGCAGCGGGGGACAGCAACACACTGAAGCTTTCTTT.